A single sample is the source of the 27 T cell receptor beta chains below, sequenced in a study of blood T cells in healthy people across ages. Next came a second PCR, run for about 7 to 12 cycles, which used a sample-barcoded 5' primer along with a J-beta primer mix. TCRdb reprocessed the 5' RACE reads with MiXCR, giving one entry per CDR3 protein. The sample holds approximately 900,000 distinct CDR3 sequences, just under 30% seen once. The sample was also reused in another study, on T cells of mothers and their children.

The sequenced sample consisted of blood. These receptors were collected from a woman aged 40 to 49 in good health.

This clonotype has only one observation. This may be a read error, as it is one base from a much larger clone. The CDR3 region has the DNA TGTGCCGGCAGCACGACTAGCGGGGGGGCCGGAAAGACCCAGTACTTC. As protein: CAGSTTSGGAGKTQYF. The rearrangement joins TRBV6-2 or TRBV6-3 to TRBJ2-5; 14 bases agree with TRBD2. This CDR3 comprises 16 residues. Per germline, CDR1 MNHEY and CDR2 SVGEGT.

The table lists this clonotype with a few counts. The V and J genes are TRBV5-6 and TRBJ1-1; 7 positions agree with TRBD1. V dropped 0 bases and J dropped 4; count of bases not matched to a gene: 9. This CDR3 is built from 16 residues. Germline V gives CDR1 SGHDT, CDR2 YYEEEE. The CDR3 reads CASSLARGQRGTEAFF. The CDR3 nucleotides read TGTGCCAGCAGCTTGGCCAGGGGACAGAGGGGCACTGAAGCTTTCTTT.

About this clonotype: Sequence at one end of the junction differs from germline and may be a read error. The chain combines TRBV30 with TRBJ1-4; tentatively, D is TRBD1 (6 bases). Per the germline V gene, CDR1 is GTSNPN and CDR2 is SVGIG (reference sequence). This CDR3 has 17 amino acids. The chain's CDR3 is CAWSYRLWGATNEKRFF. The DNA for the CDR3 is TGTGCCTGGAGTTATAGGCTTTGGGGGGCAACTAATGAAAAACGGTTTTTT.

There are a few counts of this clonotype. Written as DNA, the CDR3 is TGTGCCATCAGTGAGGAGGGTAATAATGAAAAACTGTTTTTT. This gives the protein CAISEEGNNEKLFF. V and J are TRBV10-3 and TRBJ1-4; D gene unclear. The germline V gene has CDR1 ENHRY and CDR2 SYGVKD. The ends were cut back, 2 bases at V and 4 bases at J, with 8 bases in the middle. The CDR3 is 14 amino acids.

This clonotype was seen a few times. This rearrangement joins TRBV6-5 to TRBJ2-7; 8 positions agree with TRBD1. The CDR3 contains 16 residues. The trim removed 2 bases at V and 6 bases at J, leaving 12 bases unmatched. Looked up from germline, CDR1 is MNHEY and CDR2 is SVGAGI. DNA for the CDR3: TGTGCCAGCAGTTACCTCGTGCAGGGGGCAACGGGCGAGCAGTACTTC. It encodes CASSYLVQGATGEQYF.

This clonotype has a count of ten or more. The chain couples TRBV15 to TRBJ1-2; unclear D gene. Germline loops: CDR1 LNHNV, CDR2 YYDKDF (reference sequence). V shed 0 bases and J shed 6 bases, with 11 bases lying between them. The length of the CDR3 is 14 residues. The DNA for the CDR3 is TGTGCCACCAGCAGAGACGGGGAAGCGCATGGCTACACCTTC. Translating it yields CATSRDGEAHGYTF.

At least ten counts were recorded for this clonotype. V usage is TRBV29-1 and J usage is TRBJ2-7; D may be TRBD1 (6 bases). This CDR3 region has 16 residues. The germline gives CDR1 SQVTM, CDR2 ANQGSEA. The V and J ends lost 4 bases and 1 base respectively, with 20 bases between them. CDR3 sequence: CSVGNRTDYWSYEQYF. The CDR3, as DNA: TGCAGCGTTGGGAATCGGACAGACTATTGGTCCTACGAGCAGTACTTC.

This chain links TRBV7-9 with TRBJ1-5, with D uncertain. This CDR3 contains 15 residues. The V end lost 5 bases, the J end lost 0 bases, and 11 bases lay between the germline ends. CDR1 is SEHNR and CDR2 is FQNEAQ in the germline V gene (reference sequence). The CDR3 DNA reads TGTGCCAGCAGCCCCCCGGGGTATAGCAATCAGCCCCAGCATTTT. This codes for CASSPPGYSNQPQHF. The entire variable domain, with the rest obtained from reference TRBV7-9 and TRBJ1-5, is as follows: DTGVSQNPRHKITKRGQNVTFRCDPISEHNRLYWYRQTLGQGPEFLTYFQNEAQLEKSRLLSDRFSAERPKGSFSTLEIQRTEQGDSAMYLCASSPPGYSNQPQHFGDGTRLSIL.

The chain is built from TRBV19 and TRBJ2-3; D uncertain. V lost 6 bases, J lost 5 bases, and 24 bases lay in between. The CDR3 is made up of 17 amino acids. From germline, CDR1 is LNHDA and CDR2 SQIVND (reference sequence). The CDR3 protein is CASSLGWAVRGQDTQYF. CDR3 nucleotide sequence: TGTGCCAGTAGCCTCGGATGGGCAGTTAGAGGTCAAGATACGCAGTATTTT.

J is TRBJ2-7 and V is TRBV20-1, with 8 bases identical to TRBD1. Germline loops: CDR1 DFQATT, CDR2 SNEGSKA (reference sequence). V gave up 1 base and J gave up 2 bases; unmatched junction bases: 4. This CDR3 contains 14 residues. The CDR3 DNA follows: TGCAGTGCTAGAGGGAGGACAGGGACCTACGAGCAGTACTTC. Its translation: CSARGRTGTYEQYF.

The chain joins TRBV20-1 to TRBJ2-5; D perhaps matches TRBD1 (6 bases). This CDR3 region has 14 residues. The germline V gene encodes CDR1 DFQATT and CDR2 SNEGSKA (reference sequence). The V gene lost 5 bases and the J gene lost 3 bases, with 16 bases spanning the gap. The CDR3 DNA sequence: TGCAGTGCTTTCGCCGGACAGTTGGAAGAGACCCAGTACTTC. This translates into CSAFAGQLEETQYF.

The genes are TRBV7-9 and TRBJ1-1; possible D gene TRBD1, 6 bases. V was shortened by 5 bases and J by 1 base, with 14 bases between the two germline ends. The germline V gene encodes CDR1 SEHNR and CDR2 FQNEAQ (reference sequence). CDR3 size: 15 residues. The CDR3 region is CASSRTGHPNTEAFF. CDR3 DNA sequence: TGTGCCAGCAGCCGAACGGGACACCCGAACACTGAAGCTTTCTTT. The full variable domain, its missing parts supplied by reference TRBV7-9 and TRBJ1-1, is DTGVSQNPRHKITKRGQNVTFRCDPISEHNRLYWYRQTLGQGPEFLTYFQNEAQLEKSRLLSDRFSAERPKGSFSTLEIQRTEQGDSAMYLCASSRTGHPNTEAFFGQGTRLTVV.

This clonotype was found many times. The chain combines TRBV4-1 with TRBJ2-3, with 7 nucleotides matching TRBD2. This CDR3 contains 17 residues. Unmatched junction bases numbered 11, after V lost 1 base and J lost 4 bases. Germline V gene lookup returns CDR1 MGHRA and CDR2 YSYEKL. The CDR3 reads CASSQVGAGLPPDTQYF. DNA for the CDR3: TGCGCCAGCAGCCAAGTGGGAGCGGGACTCCCCCCAGATACGCAGTATTTT.

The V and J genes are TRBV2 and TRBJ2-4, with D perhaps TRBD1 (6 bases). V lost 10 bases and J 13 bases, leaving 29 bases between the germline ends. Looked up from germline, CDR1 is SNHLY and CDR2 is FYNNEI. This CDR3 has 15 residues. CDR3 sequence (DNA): TGTGCCACAGGGGACGACGAACCCCTTCGGGATACGCAGTACTTC. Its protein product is CATGDDEPLRDTQYF.

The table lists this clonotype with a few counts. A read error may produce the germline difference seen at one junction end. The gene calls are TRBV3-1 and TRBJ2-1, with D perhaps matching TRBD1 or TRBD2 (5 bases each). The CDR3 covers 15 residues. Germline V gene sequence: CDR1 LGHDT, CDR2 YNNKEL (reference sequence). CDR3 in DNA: TGTGCCAGCAGCCAACCGGGACGACACTACAGTGAGCAGTTCTTC. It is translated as CASSQPGRHYSEQFF.

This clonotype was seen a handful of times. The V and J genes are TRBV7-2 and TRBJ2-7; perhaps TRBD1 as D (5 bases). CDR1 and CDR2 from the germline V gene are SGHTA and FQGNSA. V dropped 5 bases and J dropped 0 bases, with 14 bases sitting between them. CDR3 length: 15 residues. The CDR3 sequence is CASSPRTLSSYEQYF. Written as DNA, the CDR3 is TGTGCCAGCAGCCCCCGGACATTGAGCTCCTACGAGCAGTACTTC.

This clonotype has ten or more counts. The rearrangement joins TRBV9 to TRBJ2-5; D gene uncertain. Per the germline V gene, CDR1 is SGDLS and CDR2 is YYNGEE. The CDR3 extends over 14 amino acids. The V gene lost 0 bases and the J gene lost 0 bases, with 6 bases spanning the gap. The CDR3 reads CASSVGMYQETQYF. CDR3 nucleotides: TGTGCCAGCAGCGTAGGGATGTACCAAGAGACCCAGTACTTC.

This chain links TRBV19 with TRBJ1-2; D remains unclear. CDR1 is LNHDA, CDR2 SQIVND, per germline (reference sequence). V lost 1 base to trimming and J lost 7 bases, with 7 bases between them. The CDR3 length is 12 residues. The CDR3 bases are TGTGCCAGTAGTATAGGGGTGTCTGGCTACACCTTC. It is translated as CASSIGVSGYTF.

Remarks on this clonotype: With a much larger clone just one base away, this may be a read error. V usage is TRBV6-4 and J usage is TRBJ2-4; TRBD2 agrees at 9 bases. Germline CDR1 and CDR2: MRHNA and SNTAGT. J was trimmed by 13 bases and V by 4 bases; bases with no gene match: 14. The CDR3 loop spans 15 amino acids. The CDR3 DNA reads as TGTGCCAGCAGTGGCCTAGCGGGGACCTACAATGAGCAGTACTTC. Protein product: CASSGLAGTYNEQYF.

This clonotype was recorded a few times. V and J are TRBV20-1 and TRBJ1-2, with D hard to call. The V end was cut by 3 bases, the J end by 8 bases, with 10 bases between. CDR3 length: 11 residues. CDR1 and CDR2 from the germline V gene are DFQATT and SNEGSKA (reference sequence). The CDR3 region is CSARSGQGYTF. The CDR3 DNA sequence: TGCAGTGCTAGGTCCGGCCAGGGCTACACCTTC.

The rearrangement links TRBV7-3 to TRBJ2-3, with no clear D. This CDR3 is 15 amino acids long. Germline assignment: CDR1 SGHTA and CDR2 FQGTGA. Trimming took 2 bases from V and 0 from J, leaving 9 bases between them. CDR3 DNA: TGTGCCAGCAGCTTATCCCACGTAAGCACAGATACGCAGTATTTT. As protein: CASSLSHVSTDTQYF.

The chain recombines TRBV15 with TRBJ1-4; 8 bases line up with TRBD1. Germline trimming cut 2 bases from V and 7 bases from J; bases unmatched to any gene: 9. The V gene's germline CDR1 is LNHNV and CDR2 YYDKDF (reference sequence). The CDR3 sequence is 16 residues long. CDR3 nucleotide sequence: TGTGCCACCAGCAGAAAGGGGACAGGTCGGAGTGAAAAACTGTTTTTT. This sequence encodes CATSRKGTGRSEKLFF.

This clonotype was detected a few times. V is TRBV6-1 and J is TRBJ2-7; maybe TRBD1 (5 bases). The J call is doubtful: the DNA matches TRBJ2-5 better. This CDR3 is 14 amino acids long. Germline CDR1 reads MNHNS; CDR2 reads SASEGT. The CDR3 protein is CASSLDTRTETQYF. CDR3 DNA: TGTGCCAGCAGCTTGGACACCAGAACGGAGACCCAGTACTTC.

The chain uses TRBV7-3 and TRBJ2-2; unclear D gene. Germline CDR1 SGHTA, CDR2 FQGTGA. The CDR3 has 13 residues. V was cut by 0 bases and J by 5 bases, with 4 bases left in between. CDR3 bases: TGTGCCAGCAGCTTAACTATTACCGGGGAGCTGTTTTTT. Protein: CASSLTITGELFF.

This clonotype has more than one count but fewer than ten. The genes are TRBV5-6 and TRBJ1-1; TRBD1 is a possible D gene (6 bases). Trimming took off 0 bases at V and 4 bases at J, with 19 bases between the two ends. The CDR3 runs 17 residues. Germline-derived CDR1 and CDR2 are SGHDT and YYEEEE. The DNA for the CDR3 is TGTGCCAGCAGCTTGGTGGGGGTGACAGGTCGGAGCACTGAAGCTTTCTTT. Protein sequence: CASSLVGVTGRSTEAFF.

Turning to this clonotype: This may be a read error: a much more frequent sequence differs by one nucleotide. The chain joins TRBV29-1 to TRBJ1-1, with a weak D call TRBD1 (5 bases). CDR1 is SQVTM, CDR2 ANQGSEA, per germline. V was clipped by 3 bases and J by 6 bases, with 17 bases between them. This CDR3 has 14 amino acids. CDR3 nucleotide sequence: TGCAGCGTTGACCGGGACGTAGGGTGGGCTGAAGCTTTCTTT. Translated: CSVDRDVGWAEAFF.

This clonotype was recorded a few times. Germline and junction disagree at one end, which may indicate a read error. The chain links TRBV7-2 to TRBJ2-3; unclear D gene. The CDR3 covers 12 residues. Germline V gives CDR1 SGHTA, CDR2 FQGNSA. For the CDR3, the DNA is TGTGCCAGCAGCCTCTACACAGATGCGCAGTATTTT. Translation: CASSLYTDAQYF.